One and the same sample provided the 27 T cell receptor beta chains below, sequenced in a study of control samples from healthy donors and cancer patients. The repertoire was sequenced with immunoSEQ multiplex PCR; TCRdb's copy has only in-frame clones and lacks some. The sample includes about 150,000 clones, over 90% seen only once; the top ten take under 2.5%. The sequencing sample was made of blood. The receptors were gathered from a man between 45 and 60 years old in good health.

This clone was seen once. The chain employs TRBV3-1 (or the pseudogene TRBV3-2) and TRBJ1-2, with a weak D call TRBD1 (5 bases). The germline gives CDR1 LGHDT, CDR2 YNNKEL (reference sequence). The V gene lost 0 bases and the J gene lost 4 bases, with 9 bases spanning the gap. This CDR3 is 14 amino acids long. The CDR3 here is CASSQEQAGYGYTF. The CDR3 DNA reads TGTGCCAGCAGCCAAGAACAGGCTGGCTATGGCTACACCTTC.

The J gene is TRBJ2-1, the V gene TRBV7-8; maybe TRBD2 (5 bases). The germline V gene has CDR1 SGHVS and CDR2 FQNEAQ. The CDR3 runs 13 residues. V was cut by 5 bases and J by 9 bases, with 14 bases left in between. CDR3 region: CASSPWIGVEQFF. For the CDR3, the DNA is TGTGCCAGCAGCCCCTGGATCGGGGTTGAGCAGTTCTTC.

The chain employs TRBV28 and TRBJ2-3; either TRBD1 or TRBD2 may supply D (5 bases each). The CDR3 contains 18 residues. Germline-derived CDR1 and CDR2 are MDHEN and SYDVKM. V lost 6 bases and J lost 0, with 22 bases in between. Here the CDR3 reads CASSPRGKAVSSTDTQYF. In DNA, the CDR3 is TGTGCCAGCAGCCCCCGGGGCAAGGCCGTTTCTAGCACAGATACGCAGTATTTT.

The chain employs TRBV5-1 and TRBJ1-5; 9 bases map to TRBD1. The junction had 11 bases not matched to a gene; V was cut back by 0 bases and J by 4 bases. There are 18 residues in the CDR3. The germline gives CDR1 SGHRS, CDR2 YFSETQ. The DNA of the CDR3 is TGCGCCAGCAGCTTGGTCCCCTTTGGACAGGGGACGAATCAGCCCCAGCATTTT. It is translated as CASSLVPFGQGTNQPQHF.

The rearrangement links TRBV5-1 to TRBJ2-5, with 9 bases lining up with TRBD1. This CDR3 is built from 12 residues. The germline V gene encodes CDR1 SGHRS and CDR2 YFSETQ. The V and J ends lost 7 bases and 3 bases, in that order; junction bases with no gene match: 1. CDR3 sequence reads: CASRTGEETQYF. The CDR3 nucleotides read TGCGCCAGCCGGACAGGGGAAGAGACCCAGTACTTC.

This clone was seen just once. V is TRBV5-1 and J is TRBJ2-7; TRBD1 might be the D (6 bases). Trimming removed 0 bases from V and 2 bases from J, with 9 bases in between. Germline V gives CDR1 SGHRS, CDR2 YFSETQ. This CDR3 comprises 14 residues. CDR3 coding DNA: TGCGCCAGCAGCTTGGAGGGACATACCTACGAGCAGTACTTC. Translation gives CASSLEGHTYEQYF.

The rearrangement links TRBV10-3 to TRBJ2-5; 8 bases agree with TRBD2. V was clipped by 2 bases and J by 5 bases; unmatched bases: 10. CDR1 ENHRY and CDR2 SYGVKD come from the germline V gene. This CDR3 is built from 16 residues. CDR3 in amino acids: CAISERTSSGRETQYF. Written as DNA, the CDR3 is TGTGCCATCAGTGAGAGGACTAGCAGCGGTCGGGAGACCCAGTACTTC.

The genes are TRBV24-1 and TRBJ2-6; 7 bases fit TRBD1. The length of the CDR3 is 18 residues. The V segment lost 4 bases and the J segment 1 base; nucleotides outside the gene matches: 9. Germline CDR1 and CDR2: KGHDR and SFDVKD. CDR3 nucleotides: TGTGCCACCAGTGACTCTGGGGACAGATCGTCTGGGGCCAACGTCCTGACTTTC. Protein sequence: CATSDSGDRSSGANVLTF.

The CDR3 coding sequence is TGTGCCAGCAGATCCCCCAGGGGGTACACTGAAGCTTTCTTT. Translating it yields CASRSPRGYTEAFF. The rearrangement joins TRBV28 to TRBJ1-1; 7 bases are a match to TRBD1. V lost 6 bases, J lost 3 bases, and 7 bases stayed unmatched. Germline CDR1 and CDR2: MDHEN and SYDVKM. The length of the CDR3 is 14 residues. Supplemented by reference TRBV28 and TRBJ1-1, the full variable domain reads DVKVTQSSRYLVKRTGEKVFLECVQDMDHENMFWYRQDPGLGLRLIYFSYDVKMKEKGDIPEGYSVSREKKERFSLILESASTNQTSMYLCASRSPRGYTEAFFGQGTRLTVV.

This rearrangement joins TRBV3-1 (or the pseudogene TRBV3-2) to TRBJ2-7; possibly TRBD1 or TRBD2 for D (5 bases each). The ends were cut back, 8 bases at V and 2 bases at J, with 7 bases in the middle. There are 11 residues in the CDR3. Germline V gives CDR1 LGHDT, CDR2 YNNKEL (reference sequence). The CDR3 sequence: CASQGAYEQYF. DNA for the CDR3: TGTGCCAGCCAGGGAGCCTACGAGCAGTACTTC.

The rearrangement links TRBV5-1 to TRBJ2-5, with D unclear. This CDR3 is 12 amino acids long. V shed 0 bases and J shed 5 bases, with 5 bases lying between them. Germline CDR1 SGHRS, CDR2 YFSETQ. The CDR3 sequence is CASSLASETQYF. The CDR3 DNA is TGCGCCAGCAGCTTGGCCAGTGAGACCCAGTACTTC.

J is TRBJ1-3 and V is TRBV5-6, with 7 bases fitting TRBD1. Germline V gene lookup returns CDR1 SGHDT and CDR2 YYEEEE. V gave up 3 bases and J gave up 1 base; unmatched junction bases: 4. This CDR3 has 15 residues. CDR3 amino acids: CASSYLQGSGNTIYF. The CDR3 DNA follows: TGTGCCAGCAGCTACTTACAGGGGTCTGGAAACACCATATATTTT.

The CDR3 DNA reads as TGTGCCAGCAGCTTGCGGACAGGGTACGAGCAGTACTTC. Protein product: CASSLRTGYEQYF. V usage is TRBV5-6 and J usage is TRBJ2-7, with 8 positions matching TRBD1. The CDR3 is made up of 13 amino acids. With V trimmed by 1 base and J by 4 bases, 1 base remained unmatched. The V gene's germline CDR1 is SGHDT and CDR2 YYEEEE.

The chain combines TRBV7-2 with TRBJ2-5, with D uncertain. Germline CDR1 SGHTA, CDR2 FQGNSA. V was pared by 5 bases and J by 4 bases, with 8 bases between. The length of the CDR3 is 12 residues. DNA for the CDR3: TGTGCCAGCAGCCCCCCGGGAGAGACCCAGTACTTC. Translation: CASSPPGETQYF.

The chain couples TRBV4-2 to TRBJ2-3, with 8 bases lining up with TRBD2. V lost 0 bases and J lost 3; bases outside the gene matches: 5. CDR1 is LGHNA, CDR2 YNFKEQ, per germline. The CDR3 totals 16 residues. The DNA of the CDR3 is TGTGCCAGCAGCCAAGATGGGGTAGCGGGAACAGATACGCAGTATTTT. Translation: CASSQDGVAGTDTQYF.

This clone was counted between two and nine times. This chain links TRBV7-2 with TRBJ2-2, with TRBD1 identical over 7 bases. The CDR3 is made up of 15 amino acids. The V gene end was trimmed by 1 base and the J gene end by 5 bases; junction bases not matched to a gene: 4. Germline values: CDR1 SGHTA, CDR2 FQGNSA. The CDR3 DNA follows: TGTGCCAGCAGCTTAGTAGGACAGGATACCGGGGAGCTGTTTTTT. This sequence encodes CASSLVGQDTGELFF.

The CDR3 region has the DNA TGTGCCAGCAGCTCAAGCCGGGGGGCGAACTACGAGCAGTACTTC. This sequence encodes CASSSSRGANYEQYF. The chain is built from TRBV7-8 and TRBJ2-7, with a weak D call TRBD2 (7 bases). The V end lost 4 bases, the J end lost 3 bases, and 16 bases lay between the germline ends. The length of the CDR3 is 15 residues. The germline V gene encodes CDR1 SGHVS and CDR2 FQNEAQ.

This clone appeared a single time. The chain joins TRBV30 to TRBJ1-5; D unresolved. The V end was cut by 7 bases, the J end by 2 bases, with 15 bases between. CDR1 and CDR2 (germline): GTSNPN, SVGIG (reference sequence). The CDR3 spans 14 residues. CDR3 region: CASTASGGNQPQHF. Here the CDR3 DNA reads TGTGCCTCCACGGCCTCCGGGGGCAATCAGCCCCAGCATTTT. Full variable domain (missing parts from reference TRBV30 and TRBJ1-5): SQTIHQWPATLVQPVGSPLSLECTVEGTSNPNLYWYRQAAGRGLQLLFYSVGIGQISSEVPQNLSASRPQDRQFILSSKKLLLSDSGFYLCASTASGGNQPQHFGDGTRLSIL.

The rearrangement joins TRBV4-2 to TRBJ2-5, with D unclear. Deletions cut 0 bases from V and 1 base from J, with 9 bases between. CDR1 LGHNA and CDR2 YNFKEQ come from the germline V gene. This CDR3 has 15 residues. The CDR3 DNA reads TGTGCCAGCAGCCAAGATCTGACATCCCAAGAGACCCAGTACTTC. Its translation: CASSQDLTSQETQYF.

The V and J genes are TRBV6-5 and TRBJ2-1, with TRBD2 matching 11 bases. V lost 5 bases to trimming and J lost 4 bases; unmatched junction nucleotides: 4. The CDR3 contains 15 residues. The germline V gene has CDR1 MNHEY and CDR2 SVGAGI. CDR3 bases: TGTGCCAGCAGTCCCGGGACTAGCGGATACAATGAGCAGTTCTTC. It translates to CASSPGTSGYNEQFF.

The CDR3 nucleotides are TGTGCCAGCAGCCAAGATGCGAGCGGGAGGGCCGGGGATACGCAGTATTTT. Protein sequence: CASSQDASGRAGDTQYF. The rearrangement links TRBV3-1 (or the pseudogene TRBV3-2) to TRBJ2-3, with 10 nucleotides matching TRBD2. Germline V gene sequence: CDR1 LGHDT, CDR2 YNNKEL (reference sequence). This CDR3 comprises 17 residues. J lost 6 bases, V lost 0 bases, and 9 bases had no gene match.

The chain links TRBV9 to TRBJ1-3, with 10 bases that match TRBD1. There are 14 residues in the CDR3. With 3 bases clipped from V and 8 bases from J, the junction kept 5 bases outside the gene matches. Per germline, CDR1 SGDLS and CDR2 YYNGEE. This chain's CDR3 is CASSARQGAYTIYF. The CDR3 DNA sequence: TGTGCCAGCAGCGCCAGACAGGGGGCTTACACCATATATTTT.

The chain has TRBV6-5 and TRBJ1-4, with D perhaps matching TRBD1 (6 bases). The CDR3 length is 15 residues. Germline CDR1 and CDR2: MNHEY and SVGAGI. V lost 4 bases and J lost 7, with 16 bases in between. This chain's CDR3 is CASSSFGGGGEKLFF. DNA of the CDR3: TGTGCCAGCAGTTCATTTGGGGGGGGCGGTGAAAAACTGTTTTTT.

This CDR3 reads CASSLGGAQETQYF. CDR3 sequence (DNA): TGTGCCAGCAGTTTAGGGGGGGCGCAAGAGACCCAGTACTTC. This chain links TRBV28 with TRBJ2-5, with a possible D match to TRBD2 (7 bases). The CDR3 is made up of 14 amino acids. The germline V gene encodes CDR1 MDHEN and CDR2 SYDVKM. V lost 2 bases and J 2 bases, leaving 9 bases between the germline ends.

V gene TRBV5-1 combines with J gene TRBJ1-4; possible D gene TRBD1, 5 bases. The germline V and J ends were trimmed by 4 bases and 5 bases, with 15 bases remaining between them. Germline V gene lookup returns CDR1 SGHRS and CDR2 YFSETQ. The CDR3 sequence is 15 residues long. The CDR3 DNA is TGCGCCAGCAGCCCCGGTGGAGGGGAAAATGAAAAACTGTTTTTT. Amino acids: CASSPGGGENEKLFF.

This clone showed up just once. This chain connects TRBV28 to TRBJ2-5; a weak D match, TRBD1 (5 bases). The germline gives CDR1 MDHEN, CDR2 SYDVKM. With 7 bases removed from V and 1 base from J, the gap between germline ends came to 10 bases. The CDR3 is 13 residues long. CDR3 region: CASIDSFQETQYF. Here the CDR3 DNA reads TGTGCCAGCATTGACAGCTTCCAAGAGACCCAGTACTTC.

As DNA, the CDR3 is TGTGCCAGCAGCCAAAGCGGGAGTGAAGATACGCAGTATTTT. It encodes CASSQSGSEDTQYF. V usage is TRBV7-9 and J usage is TRBJ2-3; TRBD2 matches at 8 bases. Germline-derived CDR1 and CDR2 are SEHNR and FQNEAQ (reference sequence). The ends lost 5 bases at V and 5 bases at J; junction bases unmatched: 6. CDR3 size: 14 residues.